The clone carrying this TCR beta chain has only a few counts. The record originates from a study of neoadjuvant anti-PD-1 for oral cavity cancer. CDR1 and CDR2 from the germline V gene are KGHSH and LQKENI. The CDR3 length is 12 residues. V shed 3 bases and J shed 6 bases, with 8 bases lying between them. Profiled with immunoSEQ multiplex PCR; TCRdb holds only in-frame clones, not every one. Of around 8,000 clones detected, roughly 70% appear once; the ten largest clones hold under 3.5%. Time point noted: after neoadjuvant nivolumab, at surgical resection. The source is a person aged 35-79 years with oral cavity squamous cell carcinoma. The chain joins TRBV18 to TRBJ1-2; D is uncertain. The sample consisted of PBMCs, taken after nivolumab (anti-PD-1) treatment. CDR3 residues: CASSPSGHGYTF. In nucleotides, the CDR3 is TGTGCCAGCTCACCGTCCGGCCATGGCTACACCTTC.